This TCR beta chain stems from a study of patients and donors after allogeneic stem cell transplantation. TCRdb re-analysed the RT-PCR reads in MiXCR, keeping a single row per CDR3 protein. The sample consists of over 130,000 distinct CDR3 sequences, roughly two fifths of them appearing once. The CDR3 has 15 residues. Trimming stripped 5 bases from V and 0 bases from J, with 11 bases between. The TCR was taken from a human donor who was either an allogeneic HSCT recipient or a stem cell or donor lymphocyte infusion donor (not recorded which). It is not recorded whose cells these are; they may come from a transplant donor. What was sequenced was blood, either unsorted or a sorted T cell fraction (not recorded which). The rearrangement joins TRBV12-3 or TRBV12-4 to TRBJ1-3, with unresolved D. The CDR3 sequence: CASSPAGSSGNTIYF. For the CDR3, the DNA is TGTGCCAGCAGTCCCGCTGGGAGCTCTGGAAACACCATATATTTT.